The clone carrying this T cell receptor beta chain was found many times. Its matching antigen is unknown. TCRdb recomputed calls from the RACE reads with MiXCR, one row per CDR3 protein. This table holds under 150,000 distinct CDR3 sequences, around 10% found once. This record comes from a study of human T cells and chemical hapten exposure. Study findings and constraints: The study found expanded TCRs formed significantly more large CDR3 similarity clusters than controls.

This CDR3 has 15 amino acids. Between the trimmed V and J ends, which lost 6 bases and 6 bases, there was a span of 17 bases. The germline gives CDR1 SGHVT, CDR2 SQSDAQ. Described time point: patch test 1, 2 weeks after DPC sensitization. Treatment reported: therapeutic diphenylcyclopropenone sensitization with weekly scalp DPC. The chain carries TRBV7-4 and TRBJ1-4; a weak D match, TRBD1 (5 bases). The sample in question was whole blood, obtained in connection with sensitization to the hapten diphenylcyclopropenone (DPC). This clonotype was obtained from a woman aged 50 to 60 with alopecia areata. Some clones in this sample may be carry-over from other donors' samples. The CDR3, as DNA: TGTGCCAGCAGGGCCGTGAGACAGAACTATGAAAAACTGTTTTTT. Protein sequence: CASRAVRQNYEKLFF.